The 13 T cell receptor beta chains given below trace back to one sample, sequenced in a study of regulatory T cells in long-lasting Graves disease. The time point is: newly diagnosed GD, antithyroid drugs for less than 3 months. The authors made the TCR library using RNA they extracted from PBMCs. Assembly of TCR beta libraries relied on iRepertoire HTBI primers together with Arm-PCR of CDR3 regions. Each CDR3 protein is one row after TCRdb ran MiXCR on the multiplex PCR reads. Among 250,000 to 300,000 distinct CDR3 sequences, approximately 18% were seen once, and the ten largest hold about 15%. This same sample was also part of a study on T cells in Graves' hyperthyroidism and ophthalmopathy.

The sequencing used peripheral blood mononuclear cells (PBMCs), collected at new diagnosis, from a patient treated with antithyroid drugs. The source of these receptors is a woman aged 30 to 39 with Graves disease.

This clonotype showed up many times. The chain has TRBV12-3 or TRBV12-4 and TRBJ1-1; TRBD1 matches at 8 bases. Trimming removed 6 bases from V and 1 base from J; junction bases left unmatched: 4. CDR3 length equals 14 residues. CDR3: CASRFTGGNTEAFF. The CDR3, as DNA: TGTGCCAGCAGGTTCACAGGGGGGAACACTGAAGCTTTCTTT.

This clonotype was seen repeatedly, ten times or more. The V call is TRBV19, the J call TRBJ1-5, with D unclear. CDR3 length equals 16 residues. Germline loops: CDR1 LNHDA, CDR2 SQIVND (reference sequence). Trimming took off 1 base at V and 1 base at J, with 11 bases between the two ends. Here the CDR3 reads CASSIGGGGSNQPQHF. CDR3 nucleotides: TGTGCCAGTAGTATAGGGGGTGGAGGGAGCAATCAGCCCCAGCATTTT.

This clonotype showed up just once. This sequence may be a read error, since a much larger clone differs from it by one base. The chain has TRBV6-1 and TRBJ1-1; D is uncertain. CDR1 and CDR2 from the germline V gene are MNHNS and SASEGT. The CDR3 consists of 13 residues. The CDR3 spells CVSMSRMNTEAFF. In DNA form, the CDR3 reads TGTGTCAGCATGTCCAGAATGAACACTGAAGCTTTCTTT.

The chain employs TRBV11-2 and TRBJ1-2; D uncertain. The germline V gene has CDR1 SGHAT and CDR2 FQNNGV. V lost 1 base and J 7 bases, leaving 7 bases between the germline ends. The CDR3 contains 12 residues. CDR3 in DNA: TGTGCCAGCAGCTTAGGAACAGTTGGCTACACCTTC. Its translation: CASSLGTVGYTF. The variable domain in full, completed from reference TRBV11-2 and TRBJ1-2, reads EAGVAQSPRYKIIEKRQSVAFWCNPISGHATLYWYQQILGQGPKLLIQFQNNGVVDDSQLPKDRFSAERLKGVDSTLKIQPAKLEDSAVYLCASSLGTVGYTFGSGTRLTVV.

Ten or more counts support this clonotype. The V and J genes are TRBV5-6 and TRBJ1-2; 7 bases line up with TRBD1. The CDR3 is 16 amino acids. Germline CDR1 SGHDT, CDR2 YYEEEE. The J segment lost 4 bases and the V segment lost 3 bases, leaving 12 bases of the junction unmatched. The CDR3, as DNA: TGTGCCAGCAGCTACGCCGCGACAGGGACCCTCTATGGCTACACCTTC. Protein product: CASSYAATGTLYGYTF.

Ten or more counts support this clonotype. J is TRBJ1-4 and V is TRBV12-3 or TRBV12-4; perhaps TRBD1 as D (5 bases). V lost 6 bases to trimming and J lost 6 bases, with 14 bases between them. The CDR3 contains 14 residues. The DNA of the CDR3 is TGTGCCAGCAGCCGGACGGGGGGAGATGAAAAACTGTTTTTT. It encodes CASSRTGGDEKLFF.

This clonotype was detected many times. This sequence joins TRBV7-2 and TRBJ1-1; perhaps TRBD1 as D (5 bases). The V end was cut by 5 bases, the J end by 1 base, with 14 bases between. The CDR3 spans 15 residues. Germline V gene sequence: CDR1 SGHTA, CDR2 FQGNSA. CDR3 sequence: CASSPRIRANTEAFF. CDR3 DNA: TGTGCCAGCAGCCCAAGAATCAGGGCGAACACTGAAGCTTTCTTT.

The chain is built from TRBV7-2 and TRBJ2-2, with D unresolved. Germline lookup yields CDR1 SGHTA and CDR2 FQGNSA. The V gene lost 5 bases and the J gene lost 2 bases, with 15 bases spanning the gap. This CDR3 comprises 16 residues. CDR3 in amino acids: CASSLRHGLNTGELFF. CDR3 nucleotides: TGTGCCAGCAGCCTTCGTCATGGCCTAAACACCGGGGAGCTGTTTTTT.

This clonotype was found many times. The V gene is TRBV7-9, the J gene TRBJ2-6; weak D call: TRBD1 (5 bases). This CDR3 contains 15 residues. V was trimmed by 1 base and J by 2 bases, leaving 6 bases between them. Germline V gene data show CDR1 as SEHNR and CDR2 as FQNEAQ (reference sequence). CDR3 bases: TGTGCCAGCAGCTTAGTAGGGGCTGGGGCCAACGTCCTGACTTTC. It yields the protein CASSLVGAGANVLTF.

This clonotype was seen at least ten times. V is TRBV20-1 and J is TRBJ1-6; 7 nucleotides match TRBD1. Germline V gene sequence: CDR1 DFQATT, CDR2 SNEGSKA (reference sequence). V was pared by 1 base and J by 9 bases, with 9 bases of the junction left unmatched. The CDR3 spans 15 residues. CDR3 sequence: CSARAGRGEGSPLHF. The CDR3 coding sequence is TGCAGTGCTAGAGCCGGCAGGGGGGAGGGTTCACCCCTCCACTTT.

A remark on this clonotype: A much larger clone differs from this one at a single base, so this may be a read error. This chain joins TRBV7-3 and TRBJ1-5; D not resolved. V was cut by 5 bases and J by 3 bases, with 5 bases left in between. CDR1 is SGHTA and CDR2 is FQGTGA in the germline V gene. The CDR3 consists of 12 residues. CDR3 sequence (DNA): TGTGCCAGCAGCGCCGACAATCAGCCCCAGCATTTT. Translated: CASSADNQPQHF.

To note about this clonotype: This likely came from a read error, as a far larger clone is one base away. V gene TRBV3-1 combines with J gene TRBJ2-1, with D perhaps matching TRBD2 (5 bases). Looked up from germline, CDR1 is LGHDT and CDR2 is YNNKEL (reference sequence). CDR3 length equals 14 residues. CDR3 residues: CASSPQGYGETRYF. The CDR3 coding sequence is TGTGCCAGCAGCCCCCAAGGTTACGGGGAGACCCGGTACTTC.

This clonotype was counted many times. The chain uses TRBV20-1 and TRBJ1-2, with no clear D. The germline gives CDR1 DFQATT, CDR2 SNEGSKA (reference sequence). V was shortened by 5 bases and J by 4 bases, with 17 bases between the two germline ends. The CDR3 runs 14 residues. The CDR3 nucleotides are TGCAGTGCTCCCTTACCGGACGGAGCCTATGGCTACACCTTC. Its translation: CSAPLPDGAYGYTF.